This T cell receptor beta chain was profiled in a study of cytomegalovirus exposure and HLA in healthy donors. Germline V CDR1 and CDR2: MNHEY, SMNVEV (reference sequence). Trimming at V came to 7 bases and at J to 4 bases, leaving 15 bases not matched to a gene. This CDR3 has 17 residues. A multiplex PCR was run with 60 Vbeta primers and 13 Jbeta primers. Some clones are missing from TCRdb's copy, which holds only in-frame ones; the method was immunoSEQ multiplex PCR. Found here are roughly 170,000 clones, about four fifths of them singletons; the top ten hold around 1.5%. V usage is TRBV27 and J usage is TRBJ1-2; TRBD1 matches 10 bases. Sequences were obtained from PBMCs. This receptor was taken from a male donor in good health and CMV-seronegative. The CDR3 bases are TGTGCCAGCACCACTCGCCGGGACAGGGGTCTTCTCTATGGCTACACCTTC. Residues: CASTTRRDRGLLYGYTF.